The clone carrying this TCR beta chain has a handful of counts. A second PCR, run for 7 to 11 cycles, used a sample-barcoded 5' primer plus a J-beta primer mix. CDR3-containing paired-end reads numbered at least 2.5 million in each sample. TCRdb re-analysed the 5' RACE reads in MiXCR, keeping a single row per CDR3 protein. The sample includes 800,000 to 1,300,000 distinct CDR3 sequences, less than 25% of them seen just once. The ends were cut back, 6 bases at V and 5 bases at J, with 16 bases in the middle. The CDR3 has 15 amino acids. Germline V CDR1 and CDR2: SGHTA, FQGNSA. This entry belongs to a study of blood T cells in healthy people across ages. The same data also contributed to another study, on T cells of mothers and their children. That work states: Mother-child pairs who were related displayed a slightly higher overlap than unrelated pairs, a difference that was non-significant.

The sequence derives from a girl aged 2-10 years in good health. The sample was blood. This chain links TRBV7-2 with TRBJ1-4; tentatively, D is TRBD1 (5 bases). CDR3 sequence: CASSPEAGGNEKLFF. CDR3 nucleotides: TGTGCCAGCAGTCCCGAGGCGGGGGGGAATGAAAAACTGTTTTTT. Drawing the rest from reference TRBV7-2 and TRBJ1-4, the complete variable domain is GAGVSQSPSNKVTEKGKDVELRCDPISGHTALYWYRQSLGQGLEFLIYFQGNSAPDKSGLPSDRFSAERTGGSVSTLTIQRTQQEDSAVYLCASSPEAGGNEKLFFGSGTQLSVL.